A selection of T cell receptor beta chains follows, all from one sample in a study of shared clonotypes between healthy human individuals. Sequenced by immunoSEQ multiplex PCR; TCRdb stores in-frame clones only, minus some. This repertoire shows approximately 2,200,000 clones, just over 90% found once; its top ten account for under 2%. The sample taken for sequencing was naive CD8+ T cells from PBMCs. The receptors were sampled from a man between 18 and 29 years old in good health. Some clones in this sample may be carry-over from other donors' samples. The CDR3 runs from the conserved cysteine through the conserved F or W. Fields, in order: J gene, clone size, D gene, V gene, CDR3 DNA, CDR3 protein. D genes are given only for firm matches. For some rows the clone size is stated as once, few or many, or as a class when expanded; others skip it.

>TRBJ1-1|-|TRBD1|TRBV28
TGTGCCAGCAGCCTGCAGGGGGCTGGCACTGAAGCTTTCTTT
CASSLQGAGTEAFF
>TRBJ2-7|-|TRBD1|TRBV28
TGTGCCAGCAGGAGGACAGGGGAAGCCTACGAGCAGTACTTC
CASRRTGEAYEQYF
>TRBJ1-2|-|-|TRBV4-2
TGTGCCAGCAGCCAAAGCCGGGGAAGGGGTAGCTATGGCTACACCTTC
CASSQSRGRGSYGYTF
>TRBJ1-1|-|-|TRBV6-5
TGTGCCAGCAGCCCACCGGGGGAGGGGGAAGCTTTCTTT
CASSPPGEGEAFF
>TRBJ1-1|-|-|TRBV7-9
TGTGCCAGCAGCGAAAAGTCCACTGAAGCTTTCTTT
CASSEKSTEAFF
>TRBJ1-1|-|TRBD1|TRBV19
TGTGCCAGTAGTATAGCCGGGACAGGGTTCACTGAAGCTTTCTTT
CASSIAGTGFTEAFF
>TRBJ2-7|-|TRBD2|TRBV28
TGTGCCAGCAGTTTAGGGTTACTAGCGGTTTCCTACGACGGGTACTTC
CASSLGLLAVSYDGYF
>TRBJ2-7|-|-|TRBV7-9
TGTGCCAGCAGGGGTGAAGAGCAGTACTTC
CASRGEEQYF
>TRBJ2-3|-|-|TRBV5-1
TGCGCCATACAGTTCACAGATACGCAGTATTTT
CAIQFTDTQYF
>TRBJ2-7|-|-|TRBV7-8
TGTGCCAGCAGCCTCACGAGGGGCTACGAGCAGTACTTC
CASSLTRGYEQYF
>TRBJ1-3|-|-|TRBV28
TGTGCCAGCAGGCGGGTAAGACTTCTGACAGGCCACTCTGGAAACACCATATATTTT
CASRRVRLLTGHSGNTIYF
>TRBJ1-4|-|-|TRBV5-4
TGTGCCAGCAGCTTAGTTCCGACAGTGAGGAATGAAAAACTGTTTTTT
CASSLVPTVRNEKLFF
>TRBJ2-1|-|-|TRBV4-3
TGCGCCAGCAGCCAAGCTAGAGGCGAGCAGTTCTTC
CASSQARGEQFF
>TRBJ1-2|-|-|TRBV19
TGTGCTTCCGTGTCAACAGGATTCCAATTAGGGGGACCCTATGGCTACACCTTC
CASVSTGFQLGGPYGYTF
>TRBJ2-1|once|-|TRBV4-1
TGCGCCAGCAGCCAAGATTGGGGACTTCTCTCCTACAATGAGCAGTTCTTC
CASSQDWGLLSYNEQFF
>TRBJ1-1|-|-|TRBV19
TGTGCCAGTAGTATATTCGGGGACACTGAAGCTTTCTTT
CASSIFGDTEAFF
>TRBJ2-5|-|-|TRBV19
TGTGCCAGTAGTACGCCTTGGGTCCTGGGGGAGACCCAGTACTTC
CASSTPWVLGETQYF
>TRBJ2-7|-|-|TRBV27
TGTGCCAGCAGCCCGTCCGGTGGCGGGGTTTCCCTCGAGCAGTACTTC
CASSPSGGGVSLEQYF
>TRBJ2-1|-|TRBD2|TRBV28
TGTGCCAGCAGTTCCCGGACTAGCGCCAACAATGAGCAGTTCTTC
CASSSRTSANNEQFF
>TRBJ2-7|-|TRBD2|TRBV7-9
TGTGCCAGCAGCCCCCGGGGACTACCCTCGGAGCAGTACTTC
CASSPRGLPSEQYF
>TRBJ1-6|-|-|TRBV27
TGTGCCAGCAGTTCTCCGTATACTTATAATTCACCCCTCCACTTT
CASSSPYTYNSPLHF
>TRBJ2-7|-|-|TRBV13
TGTGCCAGCAGCTCGGGACGCGCCGTTTCCGAGCAGTACTTC
CASSSGRAVSEQYF